This T cell receptor (beta chain) originates from a study of T cells after yellow fever vaccination. Study-wide background: When fractions had low cell numbers, they were prepared with SMART-Seq v4 Ultra Low Input. Study conclusions and caveats: Weaker, the secondary response peaked sooner, at day 5 versus 15.

Using its own MiXCR run on the 5' RACE reads, TCRdb lists one record per CDR3 protein. The table shows about 45,000 distinct CDR3 sequences, with roughly 7.1% occurring only once. This clonotype has a count of ten or more. The CDR3 has 12 amino acids. Germline assignment: CDR1 SGHDN and CDR2 FVKESK. Between the trimmed V and J ends, which lost 0 bases and 10 bases, there was a span of 7 bases. The sequence was collected from a man younger than 45 who received the YFV17D yellow fever vaccine. The sequenced sample was CD8+ T cells not binding an NS4B(214-222) dextramer, sorted from PBMCs, obtained 45 days after the yellow fever booster vaccination. This chain uses TRBV14 with TRBJ2-1; the D is unclear. The CDR3 region is CASSQDIGEQFF. CDR3 DNA sequence: TGTGCCAGCAGCCAAGATATCGGCGAGCAGTTCTTC. Based on the CDR3 plus reference TRBV14 and TRBJ2-1, the full variable domain is EAGVTQFPSHSVIEKGQTVTLRCDPISGHDNLYWYRRVMGKEIKFLLHFVKESKQDESGMPNNRFLAERTGGTYSTLKVQPAELEDSGVYFCASSQDIGEQFFGPGTRLTVL.